This T cell receptor (beta chain) was retrieved from a study of blood T cell repertoires in COVID-19. Overall study context: Acute-phase and convalescent COVID-19 samples originated in the United States, Italy and Spain. T cells, B-cell-depleted T cells, or PBMCs supplied cDNA or gDNA.

Trimming took off 2 bases at V and 4 bases at J, with 13 bases between the two ends. The CDR3 consists of 15 residues. Germline V gives CDR1 MDHEN, CDR2 SYDVKM. Original analysis: Reference gene primers were amplified, and this amplification served to estimate nucleated cell counts. Produced via immunoSEQ multiplex PCR; TCRdb's table is partial and in-frame only. V, J and clone size reflect that table, while D and trimming were determined from the DNA. The data show 300,000 or so clones, around 87% seen once. The J gene is TRBJ2-3, the V gene TRBV28; weak D call: TRBD2 (7 bases). This sequence was found in a woman between 45 and 65 years old who had recovered from COVID-19. Sequencing was carried out using peripheral blood. The CDR3 reads CASSLGGGHSDTQYF. CDR3 bases: TGTGCCAGCAGTTTAGGCGGGGGACATTCAGATACGCAGTATTTT.